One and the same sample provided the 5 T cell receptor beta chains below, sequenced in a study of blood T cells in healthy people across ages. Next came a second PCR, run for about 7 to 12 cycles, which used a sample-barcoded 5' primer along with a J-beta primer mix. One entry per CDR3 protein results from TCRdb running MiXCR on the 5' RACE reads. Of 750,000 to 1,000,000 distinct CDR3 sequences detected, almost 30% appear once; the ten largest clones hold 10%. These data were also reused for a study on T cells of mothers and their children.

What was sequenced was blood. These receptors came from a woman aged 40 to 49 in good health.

CDR3 loop: CASSRGQDPTTNEKLFF. CDR3 nucleotide sequence: TGTGCCAGCAGCCGTGGACAGGACCCCACAACTAATGAAAAACTGTTTTTT. The rearrangement joins TRBV3-1 to TRBJ1-4; 7 bases are a match to TRBD1. This CDR3 has 17 amino acids. In germline, CDR1 is LGHDT, CDR2 YNNKEL (reference sequence). The V and J ends lost 4 bases and 0 bases, in that order; junction bases with no gene match: 8.

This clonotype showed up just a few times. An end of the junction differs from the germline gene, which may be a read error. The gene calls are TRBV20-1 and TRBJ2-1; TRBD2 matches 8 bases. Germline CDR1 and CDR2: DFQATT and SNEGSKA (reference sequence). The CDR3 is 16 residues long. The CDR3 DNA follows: TGCGGTGCTAGAGATCGTGGGCGGGGGGTCTACAATGAGCAGTTCTTC. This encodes CGARDRGRGVYNEQFF.

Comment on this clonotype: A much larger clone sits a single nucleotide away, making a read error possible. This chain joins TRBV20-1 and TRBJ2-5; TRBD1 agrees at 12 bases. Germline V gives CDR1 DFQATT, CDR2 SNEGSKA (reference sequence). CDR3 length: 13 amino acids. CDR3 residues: CGAGGQGATKQYF. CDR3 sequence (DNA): TGCGGTGCGGGGGGACAGGGGGCAACGAAGCAGTACTTC.

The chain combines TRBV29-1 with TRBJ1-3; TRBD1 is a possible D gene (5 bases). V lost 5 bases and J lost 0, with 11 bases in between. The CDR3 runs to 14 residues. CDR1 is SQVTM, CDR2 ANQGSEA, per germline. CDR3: CSVITGSSGNTIYF. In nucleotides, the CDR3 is TGCAGCGTTATCACAGGCTCCTCTGGAAACACCATATATTTT.

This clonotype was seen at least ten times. The CDR3 loop reads CASSSRDRGPYTF. In DNA, the CDR3 is TGTGCCAGCAGTTCCCGGGACAGGGGGCCGTACACCTTC. The genes are TRBV27 and TRBJ1-2; 12 nucleotides match TRBD1. Germline V gene sequence: CDR1 MNHEY, CDR2 SMNVEV (reference sequence). This CDR3 comprises 13 residues. V gave up 4 bases and J gave up 11 bases; unmatched junction bases: 5.